Listed below are T cell receptor beta chains from one sample, sequenced in a study of T cell changes during pregnancy in multiple sclerosis. This table comes from immunoSEQ multiplex PCR, and its TCRdb copy is limited to in-frame clones, with some not included. The sample contains more than 15,000 clones, more than 75% of which appear only once. Sequencing was performed on CD8+ T cells from peripheral blood mononuclear cells, taken in the third trimester of pregnancy. Source of these receptors: a female donor in good health, enrolled as a control in a pregnancy study. Both conserved end residues are part of each CDR3. The order of the fields is clone size, J gene, V gene, D gene, CDR3 DNA, CDR3 protein. The D gene is left open where the match is weak. Clone size appears in some rows only: once, few, many, or a class for an expanded clone.

>large|TRBJ2-2|TRBV28|TRBD2
TGTGCCAGCAGTAGGACTAGCGCAGCCGGGGAGCTGTTTTTT
CASSRTSAAGELFF
>-|TRBJ2-2|TRBV29-1|TRBD1
TGCAGCGCAACAGGGGATACCGGGGAGCTGTTTTTT
CSATGDTGELFF
>-|TRBJ1-2|TRBV29-1|TRBD1
TGCAGCGTTGAAGACGACAGGGGGTATAACTATGGCTACACCTTC
CSVEDDRGYNYGYTF
>medium-sized|TRBJ2-7|TRBV4-3|TRBD2
TGCGCCAGCAGCCTCCTATGGACTAGCGAGTACGAGCAGTACTTC
CASSLLWTSEYEQYF
>-|TRBJ2-1|TRBV28|-
TGTGCCAGCGTCGGGGGTAACAATGAGCAGTTCTTC
CASVGGNNEQFF
>-|TRBJ2-6|TRBV27|-
TGTGCCAGCACGCCCGGGGTAGGGGCCAACGTCCTGACTTTC
CASTPGVGANVLTF
>-|TRBJ1-2|TRBV27|-
TGTGCCAGCAATTCAAAGGGGGGGTACGGCTACACCTTC
CASNSKGGYGYTF
>-|TRBJ2-5|TRBV2|TRBD2
TGTGCCAGCAGTGAAGGTCCTAGCGGGACCCAAGAGACCCAGTACTTC
CASSEGPSGTQETQYF
>-|TRBJ2-7|TRBV7-9|TRBD1
TGTGCCAGCCGGGACAGGGAAAACGAGCAGTACTTC
CASRDRENEQYF
>-|TRBJ2-7|TRBV27|-
TGTGCCAGCAGTCCCGGGGACACTACCTACGAGCAGTACTTC
CASSPGDTTYEQYF
>-|TRBJ2-6|TRBV2|TRBD1
TGTGCCAGCGAACTGGACAGGGTCTCTGGGGCCAACGTCCTGACTTTC
CASELDRVSGANVLTF
>-|TRBJ2-7|TRBV4-1|-
TGCGCCAGCAGCCAAGATCCCAATAGGGGGTCAGTGGACGAGCAGTACTTC
CASSQDPNRGSVDEQYF
>-|TRBJ1-1|TRBV7-2|-
TGTGCCAGCAGCGACTGGGGCAATGAAGCTTTCTTT
CASSDWGNEAFF
>-|TRBJ1-5|TRBV6-1|-
TGTGCCAGCAACTACCAGGGGTTCGAGCATTTT
CASNYQGFEHF
>-|TRBJ1-6|TRBV18|-
TGTGCCAGCTCCAACCAGGAGGGAACTAATTCACCCCTCCACTTT
CASSNQEGTNSPLHF
>-|TRBJ2-3|TRBV7-9|-
TGTGCCAGCAGCCCGGCCGGGATATCAACGGATACGCAGTATTTT
CASSPAGISTDTQYF
>-|TRBJ2-1|TRBV7-8|TRBD2
TGTGCCAGCAGCTTAGCAGTAGCGGGAGGGCCTGTGAATGAGCAGTTCTTC
CASSLAVAGGPVNEQFF
>-|TRBJ1-6|TRBV7-8|-
TGTGCCAGCAGCTTAGGGGGAGGGACTTCACCCCTCCACTTT
CASSLGGGTSPLHF
>-|TRBJ1-3|TRBV6-6|-
TGTGCCAGCAGGGACGGGGGAACTGGAAACACCATATATTTT
CASRDGGTGNTIYF
>-|TRBJ2-1|TRBV27|TRBD2
TGTGCCAGCGGGAGGGCCTACAATGAGCAGTTCTTC
CASGRAYNEQFF
>-|TRBJ1-5|TRBV18|-
TGTGCCAGCTCACCACCAAGTGGGGCAATCCACCAGCCCCAGCATTTT
CASSPPSGAIHQPQHF
>-|TRBJ1-6|TRBV5-1|-
TGCGCCAGCAGCTTGGGACCCGAGGGAGTCTATAGCTCCTATAATTCACCCCTCCACTTT
CASSLGPEGVYSSYNSPLHF
>-|TRBJ2-5|TRBV6-1|-
TGTGCCAGCAGTGGTTTGGCGGGGCAACAAGAGACCCAGTACTTC
CASSGLAGQQETQYF
>-|TRBJ1-1|TRBV19|-
TGTGCCAGTAGTATAGTTTCAGGGTGGAACACTGAAGCTTTCTTT
CASSIVSGWNTEAFF
>-|TRBJ1-5|TRBV6-1|TRBD1
TGTTCAGGCGGGACAGGGGATTATCAGCCCCAGCATTTT
CSGGTGDYQPQHF
>-|TRBJ2-5|TRBV5-4|TRBD1
TGTGCCAGCAGCCAAAGGACAGGGGGCCAAGAGACCCAGTACTTC
CASSQRTGGQETQYF